Here is one TCR beta chain with its context. Its specific antigen is unknown. Base qualities are missing; no much larger clone stands one base away. The library was produced with 5' RACE. The data were produced on an Illumina HiSeq 2500. A second about 7 to 12 cycle PCR used a sample-barcoded 5' primer and a J-beta primer mix. A template-switch 5' adaptor carrying 12 random nucleotides introduced a unique molecular identifier onto each TCR beta cDNA molecule. At least 3 million CDR3-containing paired-end reads were obtained from each sample. First-strand cDNA synthesis was performed from all RNA using the Mint cDNA synthesis kit, with priming by a TRBC-specific oligonucleotide. Following uracil-DNA glycosylase treatment, all cDNA underwent a first 18-cycle PCR with the universal primers M1SS and BC2_uni_R. On the authors' methods: Each sample was normalized by randomly selecting 1 million high-quality reads, each carrying a distinct molecular identifier. Reads with shared molecular identifiers were discarded instead of being binned into consensus sequences. MiTCR, set to a Q25 quality threshold and the strictest error-elimination algorithm, was used for CDR3 identification, clonotype clustering and error correction. A nonparametric unseen species model with Euler transformation was used to estimate lower-bound total TCR beta diversity. Clones were called with MiXCR by TCRdb after fastp trimmed the public reads at Q25, and only in-frame beta chains were retained. CDR3 protein sequences are deduplicated, and each keeps its most common genes and DNA. For this entry, the V and J calls and clone size follow TCRdb and not the study's own pipeline. The sample yields 710,000 or so distinct CDR3 sequences; roughly 30% were counted once. Approximately 15% of the sample goes to the ten largest clones.

The donors were roughly 40 Caucasian individuals from Russia, aged about 6 to 100 years, who were systemically healthy. Around 9.8 milliliters of peripheral blood were collected from each donor into EDTA-treated Vacutainer tubes. PBMCs were isolated by Ficoll-Paque density-gradient centrifugation, with at least 7 million obtained per sample. Total RNA, at least 6 micrograms per sample, was extracted from PBMCs with Trizol reagent. For every donor, an aliquot of PBMCs went through flow cytometry to measure the percentages of naive CD45RAhigh/CD27high T cells. This sample was taken from a study of blood T cells in healthy people across ages (dated by TCRdb to 2015 to 2017). About the study as a whole: Template switching captured roughly one uniquely barcoded TCR beta cDNA molecule per two T cells in model experiments. Using deep sequencing normalized with unique cDNA molecular identifiers, the study measured how TCR beta repertoire diversity changes with age. The donors were divided into four age groups: young (average approximately 15 years), middle-aged (under 40), aged (around 67) and long-lived (roughly 88). To avoid experimental bias, donors of different ages were spread randomly across the sequencing lanes. Two additional independent replicas of 1 million unique cDNA reads from the same blood draw were analyzed for two donors (one aged 18 to 29 and one aged 80 or older). Paper-wide results and their limitations: The percentage of naive T cells measured by flow cytometry correlated strongly with observed TCR beta diversity. Since profiling was done on bulk unsorted PBMCs, naive and antigen-experienced compartments could not be conclusively compared. As age increased, observed TCR beta diversity per million T cells dropped in a roughly linear way, and a significant reduction was already evident by age around 41. Estimates of total diversity from one million sequenced T cells were regarded as lower bounds and underestimates. The CMV infection status of donors was not known, potentially confounding age-related changes in expanded clonotypes. The long-lived group showed more naive CD4+ T cells, fewer expanded clones and increased TCR diversity than the aged group, suggesting age selection.

Including cysteine and phenylalanine, the CDR3 has 16 amino acids. Only the CDR3 DNA stays, 48 bases, in frame from base 1. From V the trimming removes 5 bases and from J it removes 10 bases, while the gene matches leave 11 bases of the junction unaccounted for. Recombination linked TRBV12-3 or TRBV12-4 to TRBJ1-6, and 10 junctional nucleotides match TRBD1. The clonotype comes from an elderly woman in good health. Donor details come from another sample of the same person, matched by shared clones. Sequencing used blood. The bases are TGTGCCAGCAGTATTCATTCCGGGACAGGGGACTCACCCCTCCACTTT. This sequence encodes CASSIHSGTGDSPLHF.